This T cell receptor beta chain was documented in a study of T cell responses to AZD1222 COVID-19 vaccine. Findings and caveats of the study: A rise in Spike-specific TCR breadth and depth followed two AZD1222 doses.

Second-dose schedules of about 4 or about 12 weeks were combined. V lost 1 base to trimming and J lost 2 bases, with 9 bases between them. In germline, CDR1 is MNHNS, CDR2 SASEGT. The CDR3 sequence is 15 residues long. On this clone: Antigen unknown.

Assay: immunoSEQ multiplex PCR; the TCRdb copy retains only in-frame clones and omits some. The data show 90,000 to 150,000 clones, 88% seen once. The clonotype comes from an adult who received the AZD1222 COVID-19 vaccine. The sequences come from peripheral blood, collected 28 days after the second AZD1222 dose. The chain combines TRBV6-1 with TRBJ1-5, with a weak D call TRBD1 (5 bases). CDR3 sequence: CASSEGGSRNQPQHF. CDR3 coding DNA: TGTGCCAGCAGTGAAGGGGGCAGTCGCAATCAGCCCCAGCATTTT.